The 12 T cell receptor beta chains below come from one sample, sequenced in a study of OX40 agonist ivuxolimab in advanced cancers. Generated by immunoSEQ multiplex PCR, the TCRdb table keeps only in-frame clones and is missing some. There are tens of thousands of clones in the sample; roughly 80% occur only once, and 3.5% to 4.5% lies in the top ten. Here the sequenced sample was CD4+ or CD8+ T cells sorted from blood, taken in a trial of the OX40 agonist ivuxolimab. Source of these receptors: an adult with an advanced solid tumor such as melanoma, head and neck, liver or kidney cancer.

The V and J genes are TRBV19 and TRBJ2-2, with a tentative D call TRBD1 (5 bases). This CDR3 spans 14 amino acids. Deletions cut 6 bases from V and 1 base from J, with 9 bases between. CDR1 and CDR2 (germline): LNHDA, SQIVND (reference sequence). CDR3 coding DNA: TGTGCCAGTAGGAACGGACAGAACACCGGGGAGCTGTTTTTT. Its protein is CASRNGQNTGELFF.

The CDR3 protein is CASSIDGFNVHPSNQPQHF. In nucleotides, the CDR3 is TGTGCCAGTAGTATAGATGGATTTAATGTCCACCCGAGCAATCAGCCCCAGCATTTT. The chain employs TRBV19 and TRBJ1-5; D is unclear. V was trimmed by 0 bases and J by 1 base, leaving 19 bases between them. The length of the CDR3 is 19 residues. Germline V lookup: CDR1 LNHDA, CDR2 SQIVND (reference sequence).

The CDR3 region has the DNA TGTGCCACCTTAGCGGGGCCGAATTACAATGAGCAGTTCTTC. This encodes CATLAGPNYNEQFF. This chain uses TRBV6-1 with TRBJ2-1, with 8 positions matching TRBD2. Germline V CDR1 and CDR2: MNHNS, SASEGT. With 10 bases clipped from V and 4 bases from J, the junction kept 9 bases outside the gene matches. The CDR3 extends over 14 amino acids.

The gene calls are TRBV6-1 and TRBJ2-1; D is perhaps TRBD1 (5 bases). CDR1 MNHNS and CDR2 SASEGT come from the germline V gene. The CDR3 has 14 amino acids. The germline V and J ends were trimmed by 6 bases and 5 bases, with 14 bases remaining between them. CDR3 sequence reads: CASRARAPNNEQFF. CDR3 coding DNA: TGTGCCAGCAGGGCCAGGGCCCCCAACAATGAGCAGTTCTTC.

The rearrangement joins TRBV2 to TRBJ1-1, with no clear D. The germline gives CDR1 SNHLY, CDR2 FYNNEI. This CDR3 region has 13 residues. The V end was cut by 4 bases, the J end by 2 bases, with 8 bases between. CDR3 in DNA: TGTGCCAGCAGTGCGGCCACTAACACTGAAGCTTTCTTT. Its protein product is CASSAATNTEAFF.

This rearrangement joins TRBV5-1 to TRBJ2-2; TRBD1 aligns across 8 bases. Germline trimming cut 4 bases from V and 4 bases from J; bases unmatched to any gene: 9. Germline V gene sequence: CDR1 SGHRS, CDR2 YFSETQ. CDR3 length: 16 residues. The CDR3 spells CASSGTDRGATGELFF. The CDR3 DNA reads TGCGCCAGCAGCGGAACAGACAGGGGCGCCACCGGGGAGCTGTTTTTT. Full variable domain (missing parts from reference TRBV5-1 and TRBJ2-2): KAGVTQTPRYLIKTRGQQVTLSCSPISGHRSVSWYQQTPGQGLQFLFEYFSETQRNKGNFPGRFSGRQFSNSRSEMNVSTLELGDSALYLCASSGTDRGATGELFFGEGSRLTVL.

Here the CDR3 reads CASSLANQPQHF. The CDR3 nucleotides are TGTGCCAGCAGCTTGGCGAATCAGCCCCAGCATTTT. The chain couples TRBV7-2 to TRBJ1-5; D is ambiguous. This CDR3 has 12 amino acids. The germline V gene has CDR1 SGHTA and CDR2 FQGNSA. The V gene lost 3 bases and the J gene lost 4 bases, with 4 bases spanning the gap.

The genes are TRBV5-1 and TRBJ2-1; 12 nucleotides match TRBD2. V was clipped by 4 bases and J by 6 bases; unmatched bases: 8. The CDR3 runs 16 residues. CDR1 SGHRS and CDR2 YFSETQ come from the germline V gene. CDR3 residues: CASSHLTSGGLNEQFF. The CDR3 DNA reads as TGCGCCAGCAGCCACCTGACTAGCGGGGGCCTCAATGAGCAGTTCTTC.

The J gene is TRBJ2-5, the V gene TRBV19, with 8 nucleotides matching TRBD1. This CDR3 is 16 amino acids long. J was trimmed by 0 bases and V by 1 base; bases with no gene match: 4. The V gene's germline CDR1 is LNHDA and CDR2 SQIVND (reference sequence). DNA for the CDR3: TGTGCCAGTAGTATAGTGCCAGGGGGCTACCAAGAGACCCAGTACTTC. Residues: CASSIVPGGYQETQYF.

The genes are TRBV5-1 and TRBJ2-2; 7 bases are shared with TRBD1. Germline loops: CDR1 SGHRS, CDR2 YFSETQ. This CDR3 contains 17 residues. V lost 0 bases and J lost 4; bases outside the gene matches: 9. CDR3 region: CASSLASTGSGTGELFF. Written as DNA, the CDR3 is TGCGCCAGCAGCTTGGCCTCGACAGGGTCTGGCACCGGGGAGCTGTTTTTT.

This CDR3 is CASSQTIDRFGQYF. CDR3 nucleotides: TGTGCCAGCTCACAGACGATAGACCGGTTTGGGCAGTACTTC. This chain joins TRBV18 and TRBJ2-5; D unresolved. Trimming took off 4 bases at V and 11 bases at J, with 20 bases between the two ends. CDR1 and CDR2 from the germline V gene are KGHSH and LQKENI. The CDR3 has 14 residues.

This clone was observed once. The CDR3 sequence: CSVGQGAGDTQYF. The CDR3 nucleotides read TGCAGCGTCGGACAGGGGGCCGGGGATACGCAGTATTTT. J is TRBJ2-3 and V is TRBV29-1; 11 nucleotides match TRBD1. The CDR3 is 13 amino acids. V shed 6 bases and J 6 bases; nucleotides not matched to a gene: 5. The germline CDR1 and CDR2 sequences are SQVTM and ANQGSEA.